Listed below are T cell receptor beta chains from one sample, sequenced in a study of CD8 T cells in ankylosing spondylitis. TCRdb reanalysed the 5' RACE reads using MiXCR and keeps one entry per CDR3 protein. The repertoire has tens of thousands of distinct CDR3 sequences, over 9% of them found once; the top ten carry about 16%. Sequencing used blood, either unsorted or a sorted T cell fraction (not recorded which). These receptors originate from a male donor with ankylosing spondylitis or in good health (not recorded which). Both conserved end residues are part of each CDR3. A D gene is named only where the DNA matches it firmly.

v_call	j_call	cdr3_length	d_call	cdr3_aa
TRBV12-3/TRBV12-4	TRBJ2-3	15	-	CASKLGGQKGDTQYF
TRBV6-2/TRBV6-3	TRBJ2-7	14	-	CASRRREGNYEQYF
TRBV4-1	TRBJ2-7	16	-	CASSPLEGVLSYEQYF
TRBV3-1	TRBJ1-1	15	-	CASSQGHKKNTEAFF
TRBV6-1	TRBJ2-7	14	-	CASRERVAFDEQYF
TRBV15	TRBJ2-5	16	TRBD2	CATSRAGAGGKETQYF
TRBV29-1	TRBJ2-3	15	-	CSTSRPGTGTDTQYF
TRBV7-2	TRBJ2-7	14	-	CASSSDRSTYEQYF
TRBV25-1	TRBJ1-2	14	-	CASSEYPANYGYTF
TRBV20-1	TRBJ2-4	15	TRBD1	CSAIRDSVAKNIQYF
TRBV15	TRBJ2-7	14	-	CATSREPGVTEQYF
TRBV20-1	TRBJ2-5	15	TRBD2	CSAYGLGGSEETQYF
TRBV12-3/TRBV12-4	TRBJ2-1	14	TRBD1	CASSSRQGVNEQFF
TRBV2	TRBJ2-3	14	-	CASRMASQSDTQYF
TRBV6-1	TRBJ1-1	14	TRBD1	CAGGQGGPNTEAFF
TRBV20-1	TRBJ2-1	18	TRBD1	CSANSGTGVGPGYNEQFF
TRBV7-8	TRBJ1-5	14	-	CASSLGGRNQPQHF
TRBV11-1	TRBJ2-1	15	TRBD2	CASSPELAGENEQFF
TRBV2	TRBJ2-7	14	-	CASSDAGLQYEQYF
TRBV20-1	TRBJ2-3	13	-	CSARDLLLDTQYF
TRBV12-3/TRBV12-4	TRBJ1-5	14	-	CASRATARNQPQHF
TRBV6-2/TRBV6-3	TRBJ2-3	17	TRBD2	CASSRTGGSGSTNTQYF
TRBV4-1	TRBJ1-5	17	TRBD1	CASSAFGTGGNNQPQHF
TRBV9	TRBJ2-3	17	TRBD2	CASSPGTSARGIDTQYF
TRBV20-1	TRBJ1-2	13	-	CSATTGQNYGYTF
TRBV20-1	TRBJ1-2	14	TRBD1	CSARGGQGESGYTF
TRBV20-1	TRBJ2-5	16	TRBD2	CSARAGTSGNRETQYF
TRBV5-6	TRBJ2-2	14	-	CASSARGYTGELFF
TRBV5-1	TRBJ2-5	15	-	CASSLSLRAEETQYF
TRBV7-2	TRBJ1-1	12	-	CASSLYPTEAFF
TRBV19	TRBJ1-4	15	TRBD1	CASQKPGQKNEKLFF
TRBV24-1	TRBJ2-1	16	TRBD1	CATSGTGTGLFNEQFF
TRBV7-8	TRBJ2-3	16	TRBD2	CASSSQTSGYGDTQYF
TRBV20-1	TRBJ2-2	13	-	CSASGPNTGELFF
TRBV4-3	TRBJ2-1	14	-	CASSQEDGVNEQFF